One and the same sample provided the 28 T cell receptor beta chains below, sequenced in a study of T cells in women clearing cervical HPV infection. TCRdb keeps only in-frame clones here, not all; method: immunoSEQ multiplex PCR. The sample has about 31,000 clones. Sequencing was performed on blood buffy coat. Receptor source: a woman between 18 and 69 years old with a cervical HPV16 infection that either progressed to CIN3+ or cleared (not recorded which).

Concerning this clone itself: Read coverage stops 3 residues before the CDR3 terminus; the germline J gene supplies the remainder. The chain uses TRBV18 and TRBJ2-3; 7 bases match TRBD1. Trimming cost V 4 bases and J 4 bases; bases outside gene matches: 8. CDR3 size: 15 residues. CDR1 is KGHSH and CDR2 is LQKENI in the germline V gene. This CDR3 reads CASSRAGTASDTQYF. The CDR3 bases that were read are TGTGCCAGCTCACGAGCCGGGACAGCATCAGATACG. Looking up the rest from reference TRBV18 and TRBJ2-3 gives the full variable domain: NAGVMQNPRHLVRRRGQEARLRCSPMKGHSHVYWYRQLPEEGLKFMVYLQKENIIDESGMPKERFSAEFPKEGPSILRIQQVVRGDSAAYFCASSRAGTASDTQYFGPGTRLTVL.

Details on this clone: The CDR3 is cut off 3 residues early in the read; its end comes from the germline J gene. This sequence joins TRBV6-1 and TRBJ1-2; D gene unclear. This CDR3 is built from 14 residues. Trimming pared 4 bases from V and 0 bases from J, leaving 9 bases between. Germline V gene data show CDR1 as MNHNS and CDR2 as SASEGT. The covered CDR3 bases are TGTGCCAGCAGTGCCGGCGGATCTAACTATGGC. It encodes CASSAGGSNYG. The entire CDR3 sequence reads CASSAGGSNYGYTF.

Concerning this clone: The observed sequence ends 3 residues before the CDR3 terminus, with the missing tail filled in from the germline J gene. The rearrangement joins TRBV7-6 to TRBJ2-1; the match to TRBD2 covers 10 bases. After removal of 7 bases from V and 6 bases from J, the junction contained 9 bases not matched to a gene. The germline V gene has CDR1 SGHVS and CDR2 FNYEAQ. The CDR3 extends over 15 amino acids. CDR3 bases read: TGTGCCAGCACTCCCCGGACTAGCGGTGGCAATGAG. Encoded protein: CASTPRTSGGNE. The complete CDR3 sequence is CASTPRTSGGNEQFF. The entire variable domain, with the rest obtained from reference TRBV7-6 and TRBJ2-1, is as follows: GAGVSQSPRYKVTKRGQDVALRCDPISGHVSLYWYRQALGQGPEFLTYFNYEAQQDKSGLPNDRFSAERPEGSISTLTIQRTEQRDSAMYRCASTPRTSGGNEQFFGPGTRLTVL.

As for this clone: The read gets to within 3 residues of the CDR3 end, and the germline J gene fills in the rest. The chain employs TRBV5-1 and TRBJ2-1; possible D gene TRBD1, 6 bases. Germline V lookup: CDR1 SGHRS, CDR2 YFSETQ. V gave up 2 bases and J gave up 7 bases, with 16 bases separating them. There are 15 residues in the CDR3. CDR3 region: CASSFLQGRQNEQFF. The CDR3 bases that were read are TGCGCCAGCAGCTTTCTCCAGGGGCGGCAGAATGAG.

Turning to this clone: The CDR3 end is not reached by the read, which stops 3 residues before it; the germline J gene fills it in. The chain is built from TRBV4-2 and TRBJ2-3, with 8 bases fitting TRBD2. Germline CDR1 is LGHNA and CDR2 is YNFKEQ. V trimming: 6 bases; J trimming: 4 bases; junction bases outside the gene matches: 6. CDR3 length: 14 amino acids. The DNA read from the CDR3 is TGTGCCAGCAGGTCTAGCGGGCGGTCAGATACG. Translated: CASRSSGRSDT. The CDR3 in its entirety is CASRSSGRSDTQYF.

About this clone itself: A junction end diverges from the germline sequence, so it may reflect a read error. The read falls 3 residues short of the CDR3 end, and the missing part is taken from the germline J gene. Distinct nucleotide sequences in the sample also encode this CDR3. This chain uses TRBV5-1 with TRBJ1-3, with D possibly TRBD1 on 6 matching bases. The CDR3 spans 15 residues. Germline V lookup: CDR1 SGHRS, CDR2 YFSETQ. The sequenced part of the CDR3 DNA is TGCGCCAGCAGCTTGGATGGGGGCAACGGAAACACT. This translates into CASSLDGGNGNT. The entire CDR3 protein reads CASSLDGGNGNTIYF.

The CDR3 here is CASSPRDSINYGQYF. CDR3 bases read: TGTGCCAGCTCACCTCGGGACAGCATTAACTATGGT. The V call is TRBV18, the J call TRBJ2-4; 7 nucleotides match TRBD1. The sequenced fragment ends 3 residues before the CDR3 boundary, so the rest is inferred from the germline J gene. Per the germline V gene, CDR1 is KGHSH and CDR2 is LQKENI. This CDR3 is built from 15 residues.

Worth noting for this clone: The CDR3 extends 3 residues past the end of the read, so its final part is completed from the germline J gene. The V call is TRBV4-2, the J call TRBJ2-2; the D gene is possibly TRBD1 (6 bases). Germline CDR1 LGHNA, CDR2 YNFKEQ. Deletions cut 1 base from V and 2 bases from J, with 17 bases between. The CDR3 is made up of 18 amino acids. The covered CDR3 bases are TGTGCCAGCAGCCAAGTGATATCAGGGGCTCTAAACACCGGGGAG. It yields the protein CASSQVISGALNTGE. From start to end, the CDR3 is CASSQVISGALNTGELFF.

Turning to this clone: The read ends 3 residues before the CDR3 terminus; that terminus is restored from the germline J gene. The chain combines TRBV7-2 with TRBJ1-6, with TRBD1 as a possible D gene (5 bases). V shed 9 bases and J shed 0 bases, with 9 bases lying between them. This CDR3 contains 14 residues. The germline CDR1 and CDR2 sequences are SGHTA and FQGNSA. Incomplete CDR3 DNA: TGTGCCAGTCGACAGAGCTCCTATAATTCACCC. Protein: CASRQSSYNSP. The whole CDR3 region reads CASRQSSYNSPLHF.

To note about this clone: The read stops 3 residues short of the end of the CDR3; the missing end is completed from the germline J gene. The V gene is TRBV5-1, the J gene TRBJ1-2; D gene ambiguous. The CDR3 is 13 amino acids. V was shortened by 7 bases and J by 3 bases, with 13 bases between the two germline ends. Germline V gene data show CDR1 as SGHRS and CDR2 as YFSETQ. The CDR3 here is CASRQDRDYGYTF. CDR3 DNA, as far as it was read: TGCGCCAGCCGTCAGGATAGGGACTATGGC.

A note on this clone: The CDR3 end falls 3 residues outside the read, so it is completed with the germline J gene. The chain carries TRBV20-1 and TRBJ2-3, with TRBD1 as a possible D gene (7 bases). CDR3 length: 15 amino acids. CDR1 DFQATT and CDR2 SNEGSKA come from the germline V gene (reference sequence). The DNA read from the CDR3 is TGCAGTGCTAGAAGGCAGGGGGGCCTAAATCAGCCG. Its translation is CSARRQGGLNQP. The CDR3 as a whole reads CSARRQGGLNQPQYF.

The covered CDR3 bases are TGTGCCAGCGTCACCCTGGGCCCTAACTATGGC. Amino acids: CASVTLGPNYG. The full CDR3 protein is CASVTLGPNYGYTF. V is TRBV2 and J is TRBJ1-2; no reliable D call. The read is 3 residues too short to cover the CDR3 end, so that end is filled in from the germline J gene. Germline V gene data show CDR1 as SNHLY and CDR2 as FYNNEI. Trimming stripped 8 bases from V and 0 bases from J, with 13 bases between. CDR3 length equals 14 residues.

Concerning this clone: The CDR3 end is not reached by the read, which stops 3 residues before it; the germline J gene fills it in. This rearrangement joins TRBV7-9 to TRBJ1-4; D is uncertain. CDR1 is SEHNR, CDR2 FQNEAQ, per germline (reference sequence). There are 14 residues in the CDR3. Trimming stripped 10 bases from V and 8 bases from J, with 20 bases between. The CDR3 loop reads CATFSTSGREKLFF. Partial CDR3 DNA: TGTGCCACCTTTAGCACATCTGGTAGGGAAAAA.

A word on this clone: The read terminates 3 residues ahead of where the CDR3 ends, so the germline J gene completes it. V is TRBV20-1 and J is TRBJ2-7, with a tentative D call TRBD1 (5 bases). Deletions cut 0 bases from V and 0 bases from J, with 9 bases between. The germline V gene has CDR1 DFQATT and CDR2 SNEGSKA (reference sequence). This CDR3 has 14 residues. CDR3 bases read: TGCAGTGCTAGAGAGGGGCTCAGCTCCTACGAG. Amino acid sequence: CSAREGLSSYE. The entire CDR3 reads CSAREGLSSYEQYF.

Worth noting for this clone: Sequencing ends 3 residues short of the CDR3 end; the germline J gene provides the rest. The chain employs TRBV20-1 and TRBJ2-1; 7 bases agree with TRBD1. The CDR3 runs to 15 residues. Looked up from germline, CDR1 is DFQATT and CDR2 is SNEGSKA (reference sequence). V shed 3 bases and J 3 bases; nucleotides not matched to a gene: 8. CDR3 DNA (partial): TGCAGTGCTAGCGGAGTCCGGGACAGCTACAATGAG. Its protein product is CSASGVRDSYNE. The whole CDR3 is CSASGVRDSYNEQFF.

On this clone itself: With the read ending 3 residues before the CDR3 end, the germline J gene is used to fill in that end. V is TRBV7-2 and J is TRBJ1-1; unclear D gene. The V gene lost 5 bases and the J gene lost 4 bases, with 8 bases spanning the gap. The V gene's germline CDR1 is SGHTA and CDR2 FQGNSA. The CDR3 extends over 12 amino acids. The DNA read from the CDR3 is TGTGCCAGCAGCCTAGGACTCACTGAA. Its translation: CASSLGLTE. Given in full, the CDR3 is CASSLGLTEAFF.

As for this clone: The sequenced fragment ends 3 residues before the CDR3 boundary, so the rest is inferred from the germline J gene. The genes are TRBV9 and TRBJ2-2, with 8 bases that match TRBD1. The CDR3 runs to 18 residues. Looked up from germline, CDR1 is SGDLS and CDR2 is YYNGEE. J gave up 1 base and V 7 bases, and 15 bases lay outside the gene matches. The CDR3 loop is CASGGPNRQGLNTGELFF. The DNA read from the CDR3 is TGTGCCAGCGGCGGACCGAACCGACAGGGGCTGAACACCGGGGAG.

With respect to this clone: The CDR3 extends 3 residues past the end of the read, so its final part is completed from the germline J gene. V and J are TRBV7-9 and TRBJ2-3; D is possibly TRBD1 (6 bases). The CDR3 spans 13 residues. Germline lookup yields CDR1 SEHNR and CDR2 FQNEAQ (reference sequence). The CDR3 here is CASSGDNYQPQYF. The covered CDR3 bases are TGTGCCAGCAGCGGGGACAACTATCAGCCG.

A word on this clone: The CDR3 extends 3 residues past the end of the read, so its final part is completed from the germline J gene. The rearrangement joins TRBV20-1 to TRBJ2-3; 14 nucleotides align to TRBD2. Germline assignment: CDR1 DFQATT and CDR2 SNEGSKA (reference sequence). Trimming at V came to 2 bases and at J to 2 bases, leaving 6 bases not matched to a gene. This CDR3 is built from 17 residues. Partial CDR3 DNA: TGCAGTGCTAGACCTGGGACTAGCGGGGGCTACACAGATACG. This gives the protein CSARPGTSGGYTDT. The full CDR3 is CSARPGTSGGYTDTQYF.

Turning to this clone: The CDR3 is cut off 3 residues early in the read; its end comes from the germline J gene. This sequence joins TRBV7-2 and TRBJ2-7; no firm D call. CDR1 and CDR2 (germline): SGHTA, FQGNSA. The length of the CDR3 is 11 residues. Trimming stripped 5 bases from V and 6 bases from J, with 8 bases between. CDR3 protein: CASSPTGEQYF. The sequenced CDR3 bases are TGTGCCAGCAGCCCCACCGGCGAG.

Comments on this clone: The CDR3 is cut off 3 residues early in the read; its end comes from the germline J gene. The V gene is TRBV6-2 or TRBV6-3, the J gene TRBJ1-1; 11 bases are a match to TRBD1. The V gene's germline CDR1 is MNHEY and CDR2 SVGEGT. V trimming: 0 bases; J trimming: 2 bases; junction bases outside the gene matches: 5. The CDR3 sequence is 17 residues long. This CDR3 reads CASSYSDRGRGNTEAFF. Partial CDR3 DNA: TGTGCCAGCAGTTACTCGGACAGGGGGCGAGGAAACACTGAA.

Remarks on this clone: One end of the junction is discordant with germline, which a read error may explain. The DNA ends 3 residues before the CDR3 does, and the rest of the CDR3 is filled in from the germline J gene. Different DNA sequences within this sample yield the same CDR3. The V and J genes are TRBV30 and TRBJ1-3; TRBD1 matches 7 bases. This CDR3 has 19 amino acids. Germline CDR1 and CDR2: GTSNPN and SVGIG (reference sequence). The DNA read from the CDR3 is TGTGCCTGGAGGCTGGGTGTTTTGACAGGGATCGACTCTGGAAACACT. It is translated as CAWRLGVLTGIDSGNT. The whole CDR3 sequence is CAWRLGVLTGIDSGNTIYF. Full variable domain (remainder filled in from reference TRBV30 and TRBJ1-3): SQTIHQWPATLVQPVGSPLSLECTVEGTSNPNLYWYRQAAGRGLQLLFYSVGIGQISSEVPQNLSASRPQDRQFILSSKKLLLSDSGFYLCAWRLGVLTGIDSGNTIYFGEGSWLTVV.

Comment on this clone: The read terminates 3 residues before the CDR3 end, so the remaining end is supplied by the germline J gene. The gene calls are TRBV20-1 and TRBJ1-1, with no clear D. CDR1 is DFQATT, CDR2 SNEGSKA, per germline (reference sequence). This CDR3 has 12 residues. V was trimmed by 5 bases and J by 0 bases, leaving 7 bases between them. The part of the CDR3 DNA that was read is TGCAGTGCTTCGAACATGAACACTGAA. It codes for CSASNMNTE. The entire CDR3 is CSASNMNTEAFF.

The CDR3 loop reads CASSSTDPQHF. Incomplete CDR3 DNA: TGTGCCAGCAGTTCCACAGATCCC. The chain carries TRBV7-2 and TRBJ1-5; D gene unclear. The read gets to within 3 residues of the CDR3 end, and the germline J gene fills in the rest. The germline CDR1 and CDR2 sequences are SGHTA and FQGNSA. The CDR3 extends over 11 amino acids.

On this clone itself: The CDR3 end is not reached by the read, which stops 3 residues before it; the germline J gene fills it in. J is TRBJ2-3 and V is TRBV20-1; D perhaps matches TRBD1 (6 bases). The CDR3 is made up of 14 amino acids. Germline assignment: CDR1 DFQATT and CDR2 SNEGSKA (reference sequence). The CDR3 bases that were read are TGCAGTGCCTTTAACAGGGTGGGTCAGGAGACG. The encoded protein is CSAFNRVGQET. Given in full, the CDR3 is CSAFNRVGQETQYF.

The CDR3: CASTSVGRTSGGRRAKNIQYF. The DNA read from the CDR3 is TGTGCCAGTACCTCGGTGGGGAGGACTAGCGGGGGCCGTAGAGCCAAAAACATT. The V call is TRBV19, the J call TRBJ2-4; TRBD2 matches at 13 bases. The read ends 3 residues shy of where the CDR3 ends; the end is completed using the germline J gene. The trim removed 7 bases at V and 0 bases at J, leaving 18 bases unmatched. The CDR3 consists of 21 residues. CDR1 is LNHDA and CDR2 is SQIVND in the germline V gene (reference sequence). Full variable domain (rest looked up from reference TRBV19 and TRBJ2-4): DGGITQSPKYLFRKEGQNVTLSCEQNLNHDAMYWYRQDPGQGLRLIYYSQIVNDFQKGDIAEGYSVSREKKESFPLTVTSAQKNPTAFYLCASTSVGRTSGGRRAKNIQYFGAGTRLSVL.

Note on this clone: The read finishes 3 residues shy of the CDR3 end, and the germline J gene is used to complete it. The chain carries TRBV2 and TRBJ1-2, with D tentatively TRBD1 (6 bases). CDR1 is SNHLY and CDR2 is FYNNEI in the germline V gene. Trimming removed 6 bases from V and 4 bases from J, with 15 bases in between. The CDR3 runs to 14 residues. The CDR3 loop reads CASRNRQDSYGYTF. Partial CDR3 DNA: TGTGCCAGCAGAAACCGACAGGACTCCTATGGC.

The CDR3 protein is CASRRGELLSHTGELFF. The part of the CDR3 DNA that was read is TGCGCCAGCCGCCGGGGGGAACTCCTCAGCCACACCGGGGAG. The chain couples TRBV5-1 to TRBJ2-2; 7 bases match TRBD2. The read ends 3 residues shy of where the CDR3 ends; the end is completed using the germline J gene. This CDR3 is built from 17 residues. V gave up 7 bases and J gave up 3 bases; unmatched junction bases: 15. The germline V gene encodes CDR1 SGHRS and CDR2 YFSETQ.